Listed here are 5 T cell receptor beta chains from one sample, sequenced in a study of vaccination and CD4 T cells after COVID-19. Treatment denoted: roughly nine-day PBMC culture with coronavirus spike peptide pools or control peptides (ViraFEST assay). Their specific antigens are unknown. Sequencing of DNA taken from cultured CD4+ T cells relied on the Oncomine TCR Beta short-read assay. Using its own MiXCR run on the PCR reads, TCRdb lists one record per CDR3 protein. The repertoire consists of some 10,000 distinct CDR3 sequences, with roughly 63% occurring once and the leading ten covering 15% to 20%. Material for sequencing was CD4+ T cells from blood, cultured in vitro. These receptors all come from a human donor who had recovered from COVID-19.

This CDR3 is CASSRLEGAKNIQYF. CDR3 DNA: TGTGCCAGCAGCCGACTTGAAGGAGCCAAAAACATTCAGTACTTC. The chain has TRBV6-1 and TRBJ2-4; the D is unclear. The germline V and J ends were trimmed by 6 bases and 0 bases, with 12 bases remaining between them. Germline loops: CDR1 MNHNS, CDR2 SASEGT. This CDR3 spans 15 amino acids.

The chain joins TRBV18 to TRBJ1-4; D ambiguous. CDR1 is KGHSH, CDR2 LQKENI, per germline. There are 13 residues in the CDR3. V lost 6 bases and J 7 bases, leaving 12 bases between the germline ends. CDR3 amino acids: CASSHRATEKLFF. DNA of the CDR3: TGTGCCAGCTCGCACCGGGCCACTGAAAAACTGTTTTTT.

The chain uses TRBV20-1 and TRBJ2-1; 8 nucleotides line up with TRBD2. This CDR3 has 16 residues. The J segment lost 4 bases and the V segment lost 0 bases, leaving 8 bases of the junction unmatched. CDR1 is DFQATT, CDR2 SNEGSKA, per germline (reference sequence). CDR3 DNA: TGCAGTGCTAGAGATAGGAAAGTAGCGGGGTACAATGAGCAGTTCTTC. This encodes CSARDRKVAGYNEQFF.

J is TRBJ1-1 and V is TRBV11-2, with D hard to call. The germline CDR1 and CDR2 sequences are SGHAT and FQNNGV. V lost 5 bases and J lost 1, with 8 bases in between. The CDR3 extends over 13 amino acids. In nucleotides, the CDR3 is TGTGCCAGCAGCCAACATCAGAACACTGAAGCTTTCTTT. As protein: CASSQHQNTEAFF.

J is TRBJ1-1 and V is TRBV6-1; 7 bases line up with TRBD1. Germline trimming cut 4 bases from V and 5 bases from J; bases unmatched to any gene: 1. Germline values: CDR1 MNHNS, CDR2 SASEGT. This CDR3 has 12 amino acids. As DNA, the CDR3 is TGTGCCAGCAGTGTACAGGGGACTGAAGCTTTCTTT. Protein product: CASSVQGTEAFF.